This is a list of T cell receptor beta chains from one sample in a study of cytomegalovirus exposure and HLA in healthy donors. Here immunoSEQ multiplex PCR was the method, and the copy in TCRdb shows in-frame clones only, minus some. The data hold 150,000 to 200,000 clones, with almost 85% observed a single time. Material for sequencing was PBMCs. These receptors were obtained from a boy younger than 18 in good health and CMV-seronegative. Both conserved end residues are part of each CDR3. D genes are given only for firm matches. Size is stated for part of the rows, as once, few or many counts, or as a class when the clone is expanded.

v_gene	j_gene	abundance	d_gene	CDR3aa	CDR3nt
TRBV9	TRBJ2-5	once	TRBD2	CASSVDRGGETQYF	TGTGCCAGCAGCGTAGATCGGGGGGGGGAGACCCAGTACTTC
TRBV12-5	TRBJ1-2	-	-	CASGLLGYTF	TGTGCTAGTGGTTTGTTAGGCTACACCTTC
TRBV7-9	TRBJ2-1	-	-	CASSLRSGLRDNEQFF	TGTGCCAGCAGCTTGAGGTCTGGACTACGGGACAATGAGCAGTTCTTC
TRBV6-5	TRBJ2-5	few	-	CASIGVSGTQYF	TGTGCCAGCATCGGCGTTTCGGGGACCCAGTACTTC
TRBV11-2	TRBJ2-3	-	TRBD2	CASSPGLAGGVDTQYF	TGTGCCAGCAGCCCAGGACTAGCGGGGGGTGTAGATACGCAGTATTTT
TRBV20-1	TRBJ1-2	-	-	CSARGGDGYTF	TGCAGTGCTAGGGGGGGTGATGGCTACACCTTC
TRBV5-1	TRBJ2-7	-	-	CASSLAWDSQGYEQYF	TGCGCCAGCAGCTTGGCCTGGGACTCCCAAGGCTACGAGCAGTACTTC
TRBV4-1	TRBJ1-1	few	-	CASSQPLRFTEAFF	TGCGCCAGCAGCCAGCCCCTCCGGTTCACTGAAGCTTTCTTT
TRBV15	TRBJ2-5	-	-	CATSRDPTGLKTQYF	TGTGCCACCAGCAGAGATCCGACAGGTCTGAAGACCCAGTACTTC
TRBV6-5	TRBJ2-5	-	-	CASSSVPAAVGETQYF	TGTGCCAGCAGTTCCGTCCCAGCAGCGGTGGGAGAGACCCAGTACTTC
TRBV29-1	TRBJ2-7	-	-	CSVEGRAYEQYF	TGCAGCGTTGAGGGCAGGGCCTACGAGCAGTACTTC
TRBV23-1	TRBJ2-7	-	TRBD1	CASSPGHRDSSYEQYF	TGCGCCAGCAGTCCCGGCCATCGGGACAGCTCCTACGAGCAGTACTTC
TRBV2	TRBJ2-1	-	TRBD2	CASTGGGGGDYNEQFF	TGTGCCAGCACCGGAGGTGGCGGGGGGGACTACAATGAGCAGTTCTTC
TRBV14	TRBJ1-4	-	-	CASSQADRKLFF	TGTGCCAGCAGCCAAGCAGACAGAAAACTGTTTTTT
TRBV7-9	TRBJ2-7	-	TRBD1	CASRLPGQHYEQYF	TGTGCCAGCAGATTACCGGGACAGCACTACGAGCAGTACTTC
TRBV7-3	TRBJ2-2	once	-	CASSLGWAGELFF	TGTGCCAGCAGCCTAGGATGGGCCGGGGAGCTGTTTTTT
TRBV30	TRBJ1-3	-	-	CAWNRDFSGNTIYF	TGTGCCTGGAATCGGGACTTCTCTGGAAACACCATATATTTT